This T cell receptor (beta chain) was documented in a study of regulatory T cells in long-lasting Graves disease. Time point given: persistent/refractory GD, antithyroid drugs over 5 years with positive TRAb. RNA from PBMCs was the source of the TCR library. Patients met American Thyroid Association criteria for Graves' disease. V lost 5 bases and J lost 8; bases outside the gene matches: 12. The CDR3 spans 15 residues. Germline lookup yields CDR1 SGHAT and CDR2 FQNNGV. Note on this clonotype: Its antigen is not identified.

Whole-study results and caveats: The persistent group shared roughly 2,700 public clonotypes, more than the 966 shared by new patients.

Construction of TCR beta libraries relied on iRepertoire HTBI primers and on Arm-PCR targeting CDR3 regions. TCRdb itself ran the multiplex PCR reads through MiXCR, one entry per CDR3 protein. The top ten hold around 50% of the sample, which has around 300,000 distinct CDR3 sequences, under 25% seen once. The sequenced sample was peripheral blood mononuclear cells (PBMCs), obtained when the disease was refractory, from a patient treated with antithyroid drugs. This receptor was obtained from a female donor with Graves disease. The J gene is TRBJ2-5, the V gene TRBV11-2; TRBD2 agrees at 9 bases. The CDR3 DNA sequence: TGTGCCAGCAGCCCCGGGACTAGCAACAAGAATACCCAGTACTTC. This codes for CASSPGTSNKNTQYF.